A single sample gave rise to the 10 T cell receptor beta chains below, sequenced in a study of pediatric ulcerative colitis. Rectal tissue came from one to two pinch biopsies taken at colonoscopy. The table came from immunoSEQ multiplex PCR; TCRdb's copy has only in-frame clones and leaves some out. The data hold about 35,000 clones, with about 81% observed a single time. The sample comprised gut tissue. The receptor source for this set is a boy aged 5-17 years with mild ulcerative colitis.

This rearrangement joins TRBV5-4 to TRBJ1-1; 7 bases align to TRBD1. Germline CDR1 reads SGHNT; CDR2 reads YYREEE (reference sequence). V trimming: 5 bases; J trimming: 3 bases; junction bases outside the gene matches: 7. The CDR3 extends over 14 amino acids. CDR3 nucleotides: TGTGCCAGCAGTTATACAGGGGCCGACACTGAAGCTTTCTTT. Amino acids: CASSYTGADTEAFF.

The rearrangement joins TRBV2 to TRBJ1-2; 7 bases match TRBD1. The germline CDR1 and CDR2 sequences are SNHLY and FYNNEI. V trimming: 6 bases; J trimming: 8 bases; junction bases outside the gene matches: 6. CDR3 length equals 12 residues. The CDR3 here is CASSLTGEGYTF. For the CDR3, the DNA is TGTGCCAGCAGCCTAACAGGGGAGGGCTACACCTTC.

This clone was seen once. This rearrangement joins TRBV11-2 to TRBJ1-4; D uncertain. This CDR3 is built from 13 residues. Germline V CDR1 and CDR2: SGHAT, FQNNGV. The V gene lost 4 bases and the J gene lost 7 bases, with 10 bases spanning the gap. The CDR3: CASSWTGSEKLFF. The CDR3 DNA follows: TGTGCCAGCAGCTGGACCGGGTCTGAAAAACTGTTTTTT.

The genes are TRBV30 and TRBJ2-7; D not certain. Germline V lookup: CDR1 GTSNPN, CDR2 SVGIG (reference sequence). This CDR3 spans 11 amino acids. V shed 0 bases and J shed 5 bases, with 5 bases lying between them. CDR3: CAWSVGNEQYF. CDR3 bases: TGTGCCTGGAGTGTAGGGAACGAGCAGTACTTC.

This chain uses TRBV5-8 with TRBJ2-5, with 9 bases aligning to TRBD1. CDR3 length equals 15 residues. Germline V gene lookup returns CDR1 SGHTS and CDR2 YDEGEE. J gave up 2 bases and V 4 bases, and 6 bases lay outside the gene matches. The CDR3: CASSNTGGPQETQYF. The CDR3 region has the DNA TGTGCCAGCAGCAACACAGGGGGCCCTCAAGAGACCCAGTACTTC.

The chain is built from TRBV2 and TRBJ2-4, with 8 bases that match TRBD2. CDR1 SNHLY and CDR2 FYNNEI come from the germline V gene. The CDR3 loop spans 17 amino acids. J was trimmed by 7 bases and V by 1 base; bases with no gene match: 12. CDR3 coding DNA: TGTGCCAGCAGTGAAGATTGGGAGCGGGGGTTTTCTAACATTCAGTACTTC. This gives the protein CASSEDWERGFSNIQYF.

V and J are TRBV5-1 and TRBJ2-1; 11 nucleotides line up with TRBD2. The CDR3 loop spans 15 amino acids. The J segment lost 7 bases and the V segment lost 4 bases, leaving 7 bases of the junction unmatched. Germline assignment: CDR1 SGHRS and CDR2 YFSETQ. The CDR3 reads CASSRDSGGVNEQFF. DNA of the CDR3: TGCGCCAGCAGCCGCGATAGCGGGGGGGTTAATGAGCAGTTCTTC.

This clone has just one count. The gene calls are TRBV7-9 and TRBJ1-5; D is possibly TRBD1 (5 bases). The germline gives CDR1 SEHNR, CDR2 FQNEAQ (reference sequence). The CDR3 has 16 residues. V lost 1 base to trimming and J lost 0 bases, with 10 bases between them. The CDR3: CASSLDEGHSNQPQHF. CDR3 sequence (DNA): TGTGCCAGCAGCTTAGACGAGGGGCATAGCAATCAGCCCCAGCATTTT. The variable domain in full, completed from reference TRBV7-9 and TRBJ1-5, reads DTGVSQNPRHKITKRGQNVTFRCDPISEHNRLYWYRQTLGQGPEFLTYFQNEAQLEKSRLLSDRFSAERPKGSFSTLEIQRTEQGDSAMYLCASSLDEGHSNQPQHFGDGTRLSIL.

V is TRBV5-6 and J is TRBJ2-3; 7 bases are shared with TRBD2. This CDR3 is 14 amino acids long. Germline values: CDR1 SGHDT, CDR2 YYEEEE. J gave up 3 bases and V 4 bases, and 5 bases lay outside the gene matches. The CDR3 DNA reads as TGTGCCAGCAGCCGACGAGCGGGGACAGATACGCAGTATTTT. Its protein is CASSRRAGTDTQYF.

The chain combines TRBV6-4 with TRBJ2-2, with 11 bases matching TRBD2. The germline V gene has CDR1 MRHNA and CDR2 SNTAGT. This CDR3 region has 15 residues. The ends lost 6 bases at V and 6 bases at J; junction bases unmatched: 6. The CDR3 loop is CASSPLAGDPGELFF. The CDR3 DNA is TGTGCCAGCAGCCCACTAGCGGGGGACCCCGGGGAGCTGTTTTTT.